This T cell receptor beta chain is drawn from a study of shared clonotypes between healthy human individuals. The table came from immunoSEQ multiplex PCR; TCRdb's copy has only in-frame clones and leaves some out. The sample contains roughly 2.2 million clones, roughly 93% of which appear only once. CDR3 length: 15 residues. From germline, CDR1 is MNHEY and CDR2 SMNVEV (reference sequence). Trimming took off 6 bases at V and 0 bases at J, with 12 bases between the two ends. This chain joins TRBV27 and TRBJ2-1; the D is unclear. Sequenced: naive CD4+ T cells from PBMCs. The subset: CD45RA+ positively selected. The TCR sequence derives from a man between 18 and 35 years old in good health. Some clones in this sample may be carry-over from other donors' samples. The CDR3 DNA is TGTGCCAGCAGCCGACGGATCTCCTCCTACAATGAGCAGTTCTTC. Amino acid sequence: CASSRRISSYNEQFF.